One sample yielded the 3 T cell receptor beta chains listed below, sequenced in a study of T cell responses to AZD1222 COVID-19 vaccine. Here immunoSEQ multiplex PCR was the method, and the copy in TCRdb shows in-frame clones only, minus some. The table records 90,000 to 120,000 clones, about nine tenths of them present only once. Source: peripheral blood, taken on day 0 of AZD1222 vaccination. These receptors were taken from an adult in good health.

The V call is TRBV28, the J call TRBJ1-1; D may be TRBD1 (5 bases). Germline assignment: CDR1 MDHEN and CDR2 SYDVKM. The CDR3 extends over 14 amino acids. The ends were cut back, 3 bases at V and 3 bases at J, with 11 bases in the middle. The DNA of the CDR3 is TGTGCCAGCAGTTTGAGTTTCAGGGACACTGAAGCTTTCTTT. Protein product: CASSLSFRDTEAFF.

V and J are TRBV7-8 and TRBJ2-1, with 8 nucleotides matching TRBD2. Unmatched junction bases numbered 5, after V lost 1 base and J lost 0 bases. Germline CDR1 and CDR2: SGHVS and FQNEAQ. The CDR3 loop spans 17 amino acids. CDR3 nucleotides: TGTGCCAGCAGCTTAGGAACCCTAGCGGGCTCCTACAATGAGCAGTTCTTC. Its protein product is CASSLGTLAGSYNEQFF.

V is TRBV5-1 and J is TRBJ1-2; D is possibly TRBD1 (5 bases). The CDR3 extends over 11 amino acids. The V and J ends lost 4 bases and 6 bases respectively, with 7 bases between them. CDR1 is SGHRS and CDR2 is YFSETQ in the germline V gene. CDR3 sequence reads: CASSQGDGYTF. CDR3 sequence (DNA): TGCGCCAGCAGCCAAGGGGATGGCTACACCTTC.